This entry lists 32 T cell receptor beta chains sequenced from one sample in a study of radiotherapy plus CTLA-4 blockade in lung cancer. Assay used: immunoSEQ multiplex PCR; TCRdb lists only in-frame clones, some missing. The sample has 43,000 or so clones, 50% to 70% seen once; the top ten hold 15% to 20%. Material: peripheral blood, obtained from a patient treated with radiotherapy plus ipilimumab. These receptors were obtained from a human donor with non-small cell lung cancer who had a partial response to radiotherapy plus ipilimumab.

This chain uses TRBV30 with TRBJ2-5; D gene unclear. This CDR3 has 12 residues. Germline V gene sequence: CDR1 GTSNPN, CDR2 SVGIG (reference sequence). V shed 0 bases and J shed 4 bases, with 6 bases lying between them. This CDR3 reads CAWSVQLETQYF. CDR3 DNA: TGTGCCTGGAGTGTACAGTTAGAGACCCAGTACTTC.

This clone was recorded a few times. J is TRBJ1-1 and V is TRBV5-6; TRBD1 might be the D (5 bases). Trimming pared 1 base from V and 10 bases from J, leaving 11 bases between. The CDR3 covers 12 residues. Germline values: CDR1 SGHDT, CDR2 YYEEEE. CDR3 DNA: TGTGCCAGCAGCTTGAGGGGAGGAGGAGCTTTCTTT. As protein: CASSLRGGGAFF.

This chain uses TRBV9 with TRBJ2-5; D perhaps matches TRBD2 (6 bases). The J call is doubtful: the DNA matches TRBJ2-7 better. The CDR3 extends over 15 amino acids. Germline CDR1 SGDLS, CDR2 YYNGEE. In DNA, the CDR3 is TGTGCCAGCAGCGTAGAGTCGGGGGTCTCCTACGAGCAGTACTTC. The encoded protein is CASSVESGVSYEQYF.

The rearrangement links TRBV11-2 to TRBJ2-1; 7 nucleotides line up with TRBD1. The CDR3 covers 17 residues. Germline-derived CDR1 and CDR2 are SGHAT and FQNNGV. Trimming cost V 5 bases and J 5 bases; bases outside gene matches: 15. This chain's CDR3 is CASSPSYQGELNNEQFF. The CDR3 DNA sequence: TGTGCCAGCAGCCCGTCCTACCAGGGGGAATTGAACAATGAGCAGTTCTTC.

This clone was found a few times. Written as DNA, the CDR3 is TGTGCCACCAGCAGAGAGGGACAGGATACCGAGCAGTACTTC. Translated, it gives CATSREGQDTEQYF. The chain joins TRBV15 to TRBJ2-7; 8 nucleotides align to TRBD1. CDR3 length equals 14 residues. CDR1 is LNHNV and CDR2 is YYDKDF in the germline V gene (reference sequence). Trimming at V came to 0 bases and at J to 6 bases, leaving 4 bases not matched to a gene.

The chain joins TRBV5-5 to TRBJ2-4; TRBD2 agrees at 10 bases. With V trimmed by 0 bases and J by 3 bases, 9 bases remained unmatched. This CDR3 is built from 18 residues. CDR1 SGHKS and CDR2 YYEKEE come from the germline V gene (reference sequence). DNA for the CDR3: TGTGCCAGCAGCTTGGGTTCAGCGGGGGGGCCGGGCAAAAACATTCAGTACTTC. This translates into CASSLGSAGGPGKNIQYF.

The V call is TRBV10-1, the J call TRBJ1-2; D is unresolved. This CDR3 comprises 13 residues. CDR1 and CDR2 from the germline V gene are WNHNN and SYGVQD (reference sequence). V gave up 3 bases and J gave up 4 bases, with 9 bases separating them. CDR3 region: CASSDSPIYGYTF. As DNA, the CDR3 is TGCGCCAGCAGTGACTCCCCTATCTATGGCTACACCTTC.

The J gene is TRBJ1-1, the V gene TRBV29-1, with TRBD1 identical over 7 bases. Germline CDR1 and CDR2: SQVTM and ANQGSEA. The CDR3 covers 13 residues. With V trimmed by 6 bases and J by 1 base, 5 bases remained unmatched. The CDR3 region is CSVDRAANTEAFF. CDR3 in DNA: TGCAGCGTCGACAGGGCGGCGAACACTGAAGCTTTCTTT.

The genes are TRBV7-8 and TRBJ1-6; unclear D gene. V was shortened by 1 base and J by 6 bases, with 10 bases between the two germline ends. This CDR3 has 15 amino acids. Looked up from germline, CDR1 is SGHVS and CDR2 is FQNEAQ. The CDR3 loop is CASSLVFRGNSPLHF. DNA for the CDR3: TGTGCCAGCAGCTTAGTTTTTCGGGGTAATTCACCCCTCCACTTT.

The table lists this clone with a count of one. The genes are TRBV6-1 and TRBJ1-2; D is perhaps TRBD1 (5 bases). Trimming pared 1 base from V and 8 bases from J, leaving 17 bases between. Germline V gives CDR1 MNHNS, CDR2 SASEGT. This CDR3 is 15 amino acids long. CDR3 coding DNA: TGTGCCAGCAGTGAAGTTATGTGGCAGGGAGGAGGCTACACCTTC. It codes for CASSEVMWQGGGYTF.

The chain carries TRBV2 and TRBJ2-5; perhaps TRBD2 as D (6 bases). CDR1 is SNHLY and CDR2 is FYNNEI in the germline V gene. The CDR3 runs 13 residues. V shed 8 bases and J shed 5 bases, with 15 bases lying between them. CDR3 residues: CASRGWEEETQYF. The CDR3 DNA reads as TGTGCCAGCCGGGGCTGGGAGGAGGAGACCCAGTACTTC.

This clone has just one count. The chain joins TRBV27 to TRBJ2-3; TRBD2 might be the D (6 bases). V lost 5 bases to trimming and J lost 4 bases, with 13 bases between them. The CDR3 is made up of 14 amino acids. Germline values: CDR1 MNHEY, CDR2 SMNVEV (reference sequence). CDR3 DNA sequence: TGTGCCAGCAGTCCCGGGACTTCTCCAGATACGCAGTATTTT. Translating gives CASSPGTSPDTQYF.

This clone has only a few counts. V usage is TRBV6-1 and J usage is TRBJ1-5, with 7 bases that match TRBD1. CDR1 is MNHNS, CDR2 SASEGT, per germline. This CDR3 region has 15 residues. V dropped 5 bases and J dropped 1; count of bases not matched to a gene: 5. The CDR3 DNA sequence: TGTGCCAGCAGTTCAGACAGGGCAAGCAATCAGCCCCAGCATTTT. Translating it yields CASSSDRASNQPQHF.

CDR3 in amino acids: CASSSLQGSGELFF. CDR3 in DNA: TGTGCCAGCAGTTCTTTACAGGGGTCCGGGGAGCTGTTTTTT. The rearrangement uses TRBV6-5 and TRBJ2-2; 7 bases map to TRBD1. This CDR3 comprises 14 residues. CDR1 is MNHEY and CDR2 is SVGAGI in the germline V gene. V was clipped by 4 bases and J by 6 bases; unmatched bases: 5.

This chain connects TRBV11-3 to TRBJ2-6; D is unclear. Germline CDR1 is SGHNT and CDR2 is YENEEA. This CDR3 spans 15 amino acids. Trimming took off 4 bases at V and 2 bases at J, with 9 bases between the two ends. CDR3: CASSSPSPGANVLTF. The CDR3 nucleotides are TGTGCCAGCAGCTCTCCCTCCCCTGGGGCCAACGTCCTGACTTTC.

This chain joins TRBV9 and TRBJ1-4; TRBD1 matches 7 bases. This CDR3 region has 14 residues. V lost 3 bases and J lost 8; bases outside the gene matches: 7. Germline lookup yields CDR1 SGDLS and CDR2 YYNGEE. The CDR3 loop is CASSATGLTEKLFF. The CDR3 DNA follows: TGTGCCAGCAGCGCGACAGGGCTTACGGAAAAACTGTTTTTT.

This clone was recorded once. This chain joins TRBV10-3 and TRBJ2-2; 8 bases agree with TRBD2. Losses at the gene ends were 2 bases for V and 7 bases for J; bases not matched to a gene: 6. Germline CDR1 ENHRY, CDR2 SYGVKD. The CDR3 sequence is 15 residues long. CDR3 residues: CAISEAGRGDGELFF. CDR3 coding DNA: TGTGCCATCAGTGAGGCAGGGCGGGGGGACGGGGAGCTGTTTTTT.

This clone was seen only once. This chain connects TRBV4-1 to TRBJ2-2; no clear D gene. The germline V gene encodes CDR1 MGHRA and CDR2 YSYEKL. The V end lost 5 bases, the J end lost 3 bases, and 10 bases lay between the germline ends. The CDR3 consists of 14 residues. The CDR3 sequence: CASSSYRDTGELFF. The CDR3 DNA reads as TGCGCCAGCAGCAGCTATCGGGACACCGGGGAGCTGTTTTTT.

Comments on this clone: A read error may produce the germline difference seen at one junction end. The chain is built from TRBV25-1 and TRBJ1-5, with D unresolved. Germline assignment: CDR1 MGHDK and CDR2 SYGVNS. The CDR3 is 11 amino acids. The CDR3 DNA reads TGTGCCAGCCGCTTTCTGTGGCCACAAAATTTT. Amino acids: CASRFLWPQNF. Filled out from reference TRBV25-1 and TRBJ1-5, the complete variable domain reads EADIYQTPRYLVIGTGKKITLECSQTMGHDKMYWYQQDPGMELHLIHYSYGVNSTEKGDLSSESTVSRIRTEHFPLTLESARPSHTSQYLCASRFLWPQNFGDGTRLSIL.

For this clone: A read error may produce the germline difference seen at one junction end. This chain connects TRBV19 to TRBJ2-7, with 7 positions matching TRBD1. The CDR3 has 11 amino acids. The germline gives CDR1 LNHDA, CDR2 SQIVND (reference sequence). The CDR3 loop reads CPRGQPYEQYF. The DNA for the CDR3 is TGTCCCAGGGGACAGCCCTACGAGCAGTACTTC.

The J gene is TRBJ1-1, the V gene TRBV18; D possibly corresponds to TRBD1 (5 bases). Per the germline V gene, CDR1 is KGHSH and CDR2 is LQKENI. Trimming cost V 3 bases and J 0 bases, with 11 bases left between them. The CDR3 is 15 amino acids. CDR3 DNA: TGTGCCAGCTCACCTCGCAGGGCGCTGAACACTGAAGCTTTCTTT. This encodes CASSPRRALNTEAFF.

V usage is TRBV7-9 and J usage is TRBJ1-6; TRBD1 matches 9 bases. The CDR3 is 14 amino acids. CDR1 is SEHNR, CDR2 FQNEAQ, per germline (reference sequence). J lost 8 bases, V lost 1 base, and 0 bases had no gene match. CDR3 bases: TGTGCCAGCAGCTTAGGGGACAGGGATTCACCCCTCCACTTT. Translation gives CASSLGDRDSPLHF.

This clone was seen a few times. The chain has TRBV6-5 and TRBJ1-6, with a weak D call TRBD1 (5 bases). The germline V gene encodes CDR1 MNHEY and CDR2 SVGAGI. CDR3 size: 14 residues. Trimming took 5 bases from V and 6 from J, leaving 11 bases between them. CDR3 in amino acids: CASSAGHSNSPLHF. In DNA form, the CDR3 reads TGTGCCAGCAGTGCCGGACACTCTAATTCACCCCTCCACTTT.

The chain uses TRBV5-1 and TRBJ2-7, with 8 bases aligning to TRBD2. The CDR3 is 16 residues long. Germline V gene data show CDR1 as SGHRS and CDR2 as YFSETQ. V lost 0 bases and J lost 1; bases outside the gene matches: 6. CDR3 DNA sequence: TGCGCCAGCAGCTTGGGGTTAGCGGGGCGGTCCTACGAGCAGTACTTC. This sequence encodes CASSLGLAGRSYEQYF.

This chain uses TRBV10-1 with TRBJ2-7, with a possible D match to TRBD2 (5 bases). The V and J ends lost 2 bases and 6 bases respectively, with 11 bases between them. Germline CDR1 reads WNHNN; CDR2 reads SYGVQD (reference sequence). The CDR3 loop spans 13 amino acids. In DNA, the CDR3 is TGCGCCAGCAGTGAGCTACGGGCGGGCGAGCAGTACTTC. This encodes CASSELRAGEQYF.

This clone was observed a handful of times. The chain employs TRBV6-1 and TRBJ1-2; no clear D gene. This CDR3 contains 12 residues. Per the germline V gene, CDR1 is MNHNS and CDR2 is SASEGT. Trimming pared 5 bases from V and 0 bases from J, leaving 4 bases between. The CDR3, as DNA: TGTGCCAGCAGTTATGCTAACTATGGCTACACCTTC. It codes for CASSYANYGYTF.

The V call is TRBV7-9, the J call TRBJ2-1, with a tentative D call TRBD1 (6 bases). This CDR3 is built from 15 residues. The germline V gene encodes CDR1 SEHNR and CDR2 FQNEAQ (reference sequence). With 1 base removed from V and 1 base from J, the gap between germline ends came to 8 bases. The CDR3 region has the DNA TGTGCCAGCAGCTTAGTGCAGGGGTCCTACAATGAGCAGTTCTTC. Protein: CASSLVQGSYNEQFF.

This clone is labeled medium-sized. The chain combines TRBV5-5 with TRBJ1-4, with TRBD1 matching 8 bases. The J segment lost 0 bases and the V segment lost 0 bases, leaving 13 bases of the junction unmatched. The CDR3 sequence is 20 residues long. Germline CDR1 SGHKS, CDR2 YYEKEE (reference sequence). The CDR3 here is CASSLGGLTGEKATNEKLFF. The DNA of the CDR3 is TGTGCCAGCAGCTTGGGAGGACTGACAGGGGAAAAGGCAACTAATGAAAAACTGTTTTTT. Combining the CDR3 with reference TRBV5-5 and TRBJ1-4 gives the whole variable domain DAGVTQSPTHLIKTRGQQVTLRCSPISGHKSVSWYQQVLGQGPQFIFQYYEKEERGRGNFPDRFSARQFPNYSSELNVNALLLGDSALYLCASSLGGLTGEKATNEKLFFGSGTQLSVL.

V gene TRBV4-3 combines with J gene TRBJ2-1; perhaps TRBD2 as D (5 bases). V was clipped by 1 base and J by 13 bases, with 14 bases between them. CDR3 length: 13 residues. Germline CDR1 LGHNA, CDR2 YSLEER. CDR3 sequence (DNA): TGCGCCAGCAGCCAAGTGAGGAGGACCCCCCAGTTCTTC. The encoded protein is CASSQVRRTPQFF.

The chain couples TRBV5-6 to TRBJ2-2; D is ambiguous. The V end was cut by 4 bases, the J end by 1 base, with 11 bases between. Germline CDR1 and CDR2: SGHDT and YYEEEE. The CDR3 totals 15 residues. CDR3 in DNA: TGTGCCAGCAGCCCGGTTGGGCGGAACACCGGGGAGCTGTTTTTT. This translates into CASSPVGRNTGELFF.

The J gene is TRBJ1-1, the V gene TRBV6-5; no firm D call. Trimming left V 6 bases short and J 8 bases short, with 13 bases between. Germline CDR1 MNHEY, CDR2 SVGAGI. CDR3 length: 12 amino acids. This chain's CDR3 is CASSPSTGEAFF. The CDR3 DNA follows: TGTGCCAGCAGCCCTAGTACCGGGGAAGCTTTCTTT.

The chain joins TRBV10-3 to TRBJ2-2; no clear D gene. Trimming took 0 bases from V and 6 from J, leaving 8 bases between them. The CDR3 loop spans 14 amino acids. The V gene's germline CDR1 is ENHRY and CDR2 SYGVKD. In DNA form, the CDR3 reads TGTGCCATCAGTGAGTCGTTTGAGGCCGGGGAGCTGTTTTTT. Residues: CAISESFEAGELFF.